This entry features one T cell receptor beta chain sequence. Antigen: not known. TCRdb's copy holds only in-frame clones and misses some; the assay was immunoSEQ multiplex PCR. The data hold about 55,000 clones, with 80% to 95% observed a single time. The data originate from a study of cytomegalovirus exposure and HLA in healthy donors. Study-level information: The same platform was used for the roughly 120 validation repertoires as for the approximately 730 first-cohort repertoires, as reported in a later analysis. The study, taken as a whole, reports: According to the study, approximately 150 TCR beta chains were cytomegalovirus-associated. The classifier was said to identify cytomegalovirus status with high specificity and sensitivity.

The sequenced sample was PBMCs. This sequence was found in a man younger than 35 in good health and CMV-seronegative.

The CDR3 bases are TGTGCCAGCCGAACAGACCAAGAGACCCAGTACTTC. Translating it yields CASRTDQETQYF. This chain links TRBV2 with TRBJ2-5; no reliable D call. Trimming shortened V by 8 bases and J by 0 bases, and 7 bases separated the two germline ends. The CDR3 spans 12 residues. Germline CDR1 and CDR2: SNHLY and FYNNEI.